This T cell receptor (beta chain) was observed in a study of cytomegalovirus exposure and HLA in healthy donors (dated by TCRdb to about 2017). A note on the overall study: According to an earlier analysis of a few hundred of the donors, about 180 million T cells yielded roughly 110 million unique TCR beta sequences and less than 300 Gb of sequence data. An early release covering some 640 HLA-typed donors comprised around 300 gigabases of sequencing data and around 85 million unique TCR sequences. Among the roughly 400 genotyped donors, around 81% belonged to the genetic ancestry cluster associated with self-reported Caucasian donors. The study was designed to test whether signatures of past pathogen exposure could be identified by cataloging public T cell receptors. Using immunosequencing, the study profiled T cell repertoires from some 670 subjects and related those repertoires to cytomegalovirus serostatus. In addition to the first cohort of 666 subjects, a separate validation cohort of 120 different subjects was used. The study combined high-throughput TCR immunosequencing, statistical association of individual TCRs with disease status, and machine learning to predict cytomegalovirus infection status. To study patterns of TCR occurrence, a later analysis re-analyzed previously published TCR beta repertoires from 666 donors and added high-resolution HLA genotyping. The later analysis used no new phenotypic data to find candidate immune exposures, relying instead on TCR beta sequences and their occurrence across donors. An earlier analysis of nearly 600 of the donors applied high-throughput TCR beta sequencing to assess whether each TCR beta V gene segment acted as functional or pseudogenic. Donor age, sex, ethnicity and CMV serostatus were collected together with the repertoire data. A later genetic analysis took genome-wide SNP genotypes for about three fifths of the 666 donors and used that subset as a discovery cohort. Every repertoire in the discovery cohort had been generated on one and the same sequencing platform. Class I and class II HLA loci were covered by the typing at four-digit resolution. The number of donors typed differed by locus, with roughly 620-630 for A, B, C, DRB1 and DQB1, around 520 for DQA1, 600 to 610 for DPA1, and around 450 for DPB1. Roughly five DR-DQ haplotypes were treated as single units for association and clustering because of strong linkage in the cohort. Across some 400 genotyped donors of the cohort, an average of about 200,000 unique TCR beta nucleotide sequences per donor were sequenced, and roughly 18% of those sequences were non-productive. Beyond this particular receptor, the publication reports: A few of the identified cytomegalovirus-associated TCR beta chains were confirmed in vitro to be specific for cytomegalovirus antigens. Correlated functional status among segregating V segments might be attributable to linkage disequilibrium, but an unknown experimental factor could not be ruled out. The sequencing pipeline was judged likely to have produced a cluster of highly shared sequence variants as a technical artifact. A later analysis found that HLA-associated TCR beta chains were more clonally expanded and had lower generation probabilities than equally common non-associated chains. According to the authors, the approach could potentially be generalized to other disease states and immunological phenotypes. In a later analysis, the rate of TCR association differed among HLA loci, with DRB1 alleles having the most associated TCRs and HLA-C alleles having the fewest. Because HLA typing was missing for some donors at each locus, association tests included only the typed subset. Most TCR sequences were seen in very few donors, while some public TCRs were found in many individuals. A total of 150 or so TCR beta chains were listed by the study as associated with cytomegalovirus. The classifier was reported to diagnose cytomegalovirus status with high specificity and sensitivity in both the original and validation cohorts. Compared with the approximately 710-donor mean, donors in an Asian-associated ancestry cluster had fewer N-insertions in productive TCRs, according to a later genetic analysis. For the cohort, immune exposure information was limited to CMV serostatus. When HLA alleles, especially DR and DQ, strongly co-occurred, TCR associations were difficult to assign to individual alleles. Several of the top co-occurrence clusters appeared to be linked to parvovirus B19, influenza, CMV and Epstein-Barr virus, according to a later analysis. An association between a missense DCLRE1C variant and V-gene and J-gene trimming of TCR beta chains was found in a later genetic analysis and replicated in an independent cohort. Over 15 rarely observed V segments, including chromosome 9 orphons, were excluded from the earlier analysis of some 590 of the donors because counts were too low. A further reported finding was that TCR beta sequences accurately predicted the HLA-A and HLA-B alleles for most subjects in the first cohort. In an earlier analysis of some 500 of the donors, most TCR beta V segments appeared in productive rearrangements about 90% or about 30% of the time, broadly matching IMGT annotations. Because the 87-base-pair reads could not distinguish some IMGT-functional V segments, including TRBV6-2 and TRBV6-3, those segments were excluded. A later analysis associated about 17,000 TCR beta sequences with specific HLA alleles at a false discovery rate of 0.05. The presence/absence analyses assumed that sequencing depth was roughly uniform across donors, and that assumption may not be true. A later analysis found that most CMV-associated TCR beta chains appeared HLA-restricted, with HLA associations seemingly driven largely by CMV exposure. In this cohort, only TCR beta chains were sequenced, and detectable features were limited by the absence of alpha or paired-chain data.

A single count supports this clone. What this receptor recognizes is not known. No clone much larger than this one lies a single base away; base qualities are absent. The cohort was made up of hundreds of healthy bone marrow donors. At the time of sampling, all cohort members were nominally healthy, though unrecorded immune exposures were likely present. The donor was CMV seropositive and was included in the group of 300 or so seropositive cohort members. A peripheral blood sample was collected from each donor, and TCR beta sequencing was performed on peripheral blood mononuclear cells. Genomic DNA extraction from the blood cell samples was performed with the Qiagen DNeasy Blood Extraction Kit. To prepare the library, the immunoSEQ multiplex PCR assay was applied. For the multiplex PCR, a mixture combining 60 forward primers for TCR Vbeta segments and 13 reverse primers for TCR Jbeta segments was used. A multiplex PCR assay on genomic DNA amplified the CDR3 region of rearranged TCR beta genes. The amplified TCR beta libraries were sequenced on the Illumina HiSeq System as 87-base-pair reads. In the source study's methods: Across the 666 repertoires, a later analysis counted tens of millions of unique TCR beta chains, roughly 11 million of which were shared by at least two donors. To remove PCR and sequencing errors, raw reads were error-corrected and collapsed into unique sequences using a nearest-neighbor algorithm that merged closely related sequences. To assign V, D and J gene segments, CDR3 sequences were aligned to IMGT reference sequences. For a sequence to be retained, a match of at least six nucleotides to both a V gene segment and a J gene segment was required. Rearrangements were classified as productive when the CDR3 lacked stop codons and remained in frame with V and J, and all other rearrangements were classified as non-productive. Following IMGT convention, CDR3 was defined as the stretch from the second conserved V-encoded cysteine up to the conserved J-encoded phenylalanine. The earlier analysis of about 590 of the donors excluded sequences that lacked an unambiguous match to a single V gene segment. In an earlier analysis of some 590 of the donors, V segments were called functional above 56.7% productive rearrangements and were called segregating when the between-donor standard deviation exceeded 5%. A statistical classification framework was built for diagnosing cytomegalovirus status from the catalog of TCR beta chain sequences. In a later analysis, TCR nucleotide sequences were compared against IMGT/GENE-DB human TR gene sequences so that V and J genes could be assigned. Using the TCRdist pipeline, a later analysis assigned CDR3 sequences along with most-parsimonious VDJ recombination scenarios. In a later analysis, each TCR beta chain was defined by its CDR3 amino acid sequence together with its V-gene family, and reads without a unique V-gene family were excluded. A later analysis removed 500 to 600 highly shared, low-generation-probability nucleotide sequences to deal with suspected cross-contamination and a sequencing artifact. For each public chain, a later analysis derived a clonal expansion index from normalized ranks of inferred template counts within each repertoire. Generation probabilities in a later analysis came from a VDJ recombination model fitted to out-of-frame rearrangements, and those results were checked against IGoR. A later analysis scored TCR-TCR, TCR-HLA and TCR-CMV co-occurrence with hypergeometric tests, applying a repertoire-size bias correction to TCR pairs. False discovery rates were estimated in a later analysis by permuting HLA or CMV assignments 20 times. In a later analysis, co-occurring TCRs were grouped using DBSCAN, and TCRdist sequence similarity was added for clustering within HLA-allele-positive subsets. Repertoires with fewer than 30,000 or more than 120,000 public chains were left out of co-occurrence clustering, as were five repertoires with anomalous nucleotide sharing. Not all clones reach the TCRdb copy of this immuneACCESS table, which keeps in-frame sequences only. Checked studies attribute under half of the gap to unresolved V genes and leave the rest unexplained. V, J and clone size derive from that table, while D and trimming were established from the DNA sequence. In all, the sample holds over 50,000 clones, and approximately 72% of those were seen once. The ten largest clones take up roughly 51% of the sample.

CDR3 length: 16 amino acids, cysteine to phenylalanine. Only CDR3 DNA remains: 48 bases, in frame from the first base. Here V drops 0 bases and J drops 3 bases, and the junction holds 6 bases not matched to any gene. According to the germline V gene, CDR1 reads KGHSH and CDR2 reads LQKENI. Sequencing was carried out using PBMCs. Recombination joined TRBV18 with TRBJ2-7; 9 bases in the junction line up with TRBD2. This clonotype originated in a man aged 45-65 years in good health and CMV-seropositive. DNA sequence: TGTGCCAGCTCACCACCAGCACTAGCGGGCGGCTACGAGCAGTACTTC. The encoded protein is CASSPPALAGGYEQYF.